This TCR beta chain is from a study of blood T cell repertoires in COVID-19. Study context: Samples of COVID-19 (acute and convalescent) were obtained from the United States, Italy and Spain.

Generated by immunoSEQ multiplex PCR, the TCRdb table keeps only in-frame clones and is missing some. This sample has about 120,000 clones; roughly 91% occur once, and the top ten carry under 20%. Sequencing was carried out using peripheral blood. This clonotype was sampled from a human donor with acute or convalescent COVID-19. The donor label of this sample is uncertain.

CDR3 loop: CASSLKQENTEAFF. The CDR3 region has the DNA TGTGCCAGCTCACTAAAACAGGAGAACACTGAAGCTTTCTTT. The J gene is TRBJ1-1, the V gene TRBV18; a possible D gene is TRBD1 (5 bases). The CDR3 runs to 14 residues. V lost 4 bases to trimming and J lost 1 base, with 10 bases between them. Germline CDR1 is KGHSH and CDR2 is LQKENI. The whole variable domain, filled in from reference TRBV18 and TRBJ1-1, reads NAGVMQNPRHLVRRRGQEARLRCSPMKGHSHVYWYRQLPEEGLKFMVYLQKENIIDESGMPKERFSAEFPKEGPSILRIQQVVRGDSAAYFCASSLKQENTEAFFGQGTRLTVV.